This TCR beta chain was obtained from a study of cytomegalovirus exposure and HLA in healthy donors. PCR was performed using 60 Vbeta and 13 Jbeta primers. Repertoires were generated with immunoSEQ multiplex PCR, while TCRdb's copy carries only in-frame clones and drops some. The data show around 170,000 clones, approximately 80% seen once. The germline CDR1 and CDR2 sequences are SGHTA and FQGTGA. V shed 3 bases and J 10 bases; nucleotides not matched to a gene: 5. The CDR3 has 13 amino acids. V gene TRBV7-3 combines with J gene TRBJ2-1; TRBD1 matches 8 bases. This receptor was identified in a woman aged 45-65 years in good health and CMV-seropositive. What was sequenced was PBMCs. CDR3 region: CASSFQGAGEQFF. CDR3 nucleotide sequence: TGTGCCAGCAGCTTCCAGGGGGCAGGAGAGCAGTTCTTC. Full variable domain (rest looked up from reference TRBV7-3 and TRBJ2-1): GAGVSQTPSNKVTEKGKYVELRCDPISGHTALYWYRQSLGQGPEFLIYFQGTGAADDSGLPNDRFFAVRPEGSVSTLKIQRTERGDSAVYLCASSFQGAGEQFFGPGTRLTVL.